In its sample, the clone carrying this TCR beta chain was seen a few times. What it binds is unknown. The data stem from a study of cytomegalovirus exposure and HLA in healthy donors. Study outcomes and limitations: CMV serostatus was the only immune exposure information that was available. Listed as cytomegalovirus-associated were 150 to 200 TCR beta chains. Earlier findings revealed that most TCR beta V segments proved productive either about 87% or about 30% of the time.

V shed 5 bases and J 7 bases; nucleotides not matched to a gene: 7. The CDR3 covers 16 residues. Germline loops: CDR1 SGHTA, CDR2 FQGTGA. Primers for the PCR totalled 60 Vbeta and 13 Jbeta. The repertoire was sequenced with immunoSEQ multiplex PCR; TCRdb's copy has only in-frame clones and lacks some. The sample carries some 86,000 clones, 67% recorded once. The chain uses TRBV7-3 and TRBJ2-1; 14 bases agree with TRBD2. The receptor's source is a man aged 25-40 years in good health and CMV-seronegative. Sequencing used PBMCs. CDR3 in DNA: TGTGCCAGCAGCAAGGGACTAGCGGGAGTCTGGAATGAGCAGTTCTTC. Its protein product is CASSKGLAGVWNEQFF. The complete variable domain, with remaining parts taken from reference TRBV7-3 and TRBJ2-1, reads GAGVSQTPSNKVTEKGKYVELRCDPISGHTALYWYRQSLGQGPEFLIYFQGTGAADDSGLPNDRFFAVRPEGSVSTLKIQRTERGDSAVYLCASSKGLAGVWNEQFFGPGTRLTVL.